The rows below give T cell receptor beta chains drawn from one sample of a study of response to subunit inactivated influenza vaccine. TCRdb called the RT-PCR reads again in MiXCR, with one record for every CDR3 protein. The sample lists more than 700,000 distinct CDR3 sequences, 21% occurring once. Sequencing was performed on PBMCs from blood, taken 4 to 6 days after vaccination. These receptors were collected from a man aged 45-60 years who received an inactivated influenza vaccine. Both conserved end residues are part of each CDR3. D genes are given only for firm matches. Rows give clone size only sometimes, using once, few, many, or a class for an expanded clone.

j_call | clone_size | v_call | d_call | cdr3_nt | cdr3_aa
TRBJ2-1 | NA | TRBV4-1 | NA | TGCGCCAGCAGCACAGGACGGGGAGATGAGCAGTTCTTC | CASSTGRGDEQFF
TRBJ2-1 | few | TRBV6-5 | TRBD2 | TGTGCCAGCAGTTACCCCAGACTAGCGGAGGGACCCTACAATGAGCAGTTCTTC | CASSYPRLAEGPYNEQFF
TRBJ1-1 | NA | TRBV25-1 | TRBD1 | TGTGCCAGCGAGGGACAGGGTGCGAGAGAAGCTTTCTTT | CASEGQGAREAFF
TRBJ2-2 | NA | TRBV20-1 | TRBD2 | TGCAGTGCAACTAGCGGGGGGACCTCGAACACCGGGGAGCTGTTTTTT | CSATSGGTSNTGELFF
TRBJ2-5 | few | TRBV29-1 | TRBD1 | TGCAGCGTTGGGGGACAGGGGGCGTCTTCCCAAGAGACCCAGTACTTC | CSVGGQGASSQETQYF
TRBJ1-2 | many | TRBV5-5 | TRBD1 | TGTGCCAGCAGCCTTGCCGGGACAGGAAACTATGGCTACACCTTC | CASSLAGTGNYGYTF
TRBJ2-1 | many | TRBV5-1 | NA | TGCGCCAGCGCGCAGGGGGGGTACAATGAGCAGTTCTTC | CASAQGGYNEQFF
TRBJ2-3 | few | TRBV6-5 | NA | TGTGCCAGCAGTTACGGGGACCCATTCCTAAACACAGATACGCAGTATTTT | CASSYGDPFLNTDTQYF
TRBJ1-6 | few | TRBV20-1 | NA | TGCAGTGCTAGAGAGGACACCAATTCACCCCTCCACTTT | CSAREDTNSPLHF
TRBJ2-7 | NA | TRBV15 | TRBD2 | TGTGCCACCAGCAGGGGAGGAGCGGGACCCTACGAGCAGTACTTC | CATSRGGAGPYEQYF
TRBJ2-3 | NA | TRBV4-3 | TRBD2 | TGCGCCAGCAGCCAAAGCAGGAGTAGCGGGGGTACAGATACGCAGTATTTT | CASSQSRSSGGTDTQYF
TRBJ1-2 | NA | TRBV9 | NA | TGTGCCAGCAGCGTAGCCCACAGGGCGCATGGCTACACCTTC | CASSVAHRAHGYTF
TRBJ2-7 | few | TRBV20-1 | NA | TGCAGTGCCACCACACAAACCTACGAGCAGTACTTC | CSATTQTYEQYF
TRBJ2-1 | NA | TRBV7-2 | NA | TGTGCCAGCAGCTTCCGACAGGGAGGGACCTACAATGAGCAGTTCTTC | CASSFRQGGTYNEQFF
TRBJ2-5 | few | TRBV27 | TRBD1 | TGTGCCAGCAGTTTAGGGATAGGCAGGGGGCAAGAGACCCAGTACTTC | CASSLGIGRGQETQYF
TRBJ2-7 | few | TRBV11-2 | TRBD2 | TGTGCCAGCACCAAAGGGGGTAGCGGGAGGGCCTACGAGCAGTACTTC | CASTKGGSGRAYEQYF
TRBJ2-1 | NA | TRBV2 | TRBD2 | TGTGCCATCAGTTTAGACAAGCCGGGACTAGCGTCTTACAATGAGCAGTTCTTC | CAISLDKPGLASYNEQFF
TRBJ2-7 | few | TRBV4-2 | NA | TGTGCCAGCAGCCAAGTTGAAATCCCCTACGAGCAGTACTTC | CASSQVEIPYEQYF
TRBJ2-4 | few | TRBV12-3/TRBV12-4 | NA | TGTGCCAGCAGTCAGACAGGCCGGGGAAACATTCAGTACTTC | CASSQTGRGNIQYF
TRBJ2-7 | few | TRBV28 | TRBD1 | TGTGCCAGCAGGTTACAGGGGCCGACCTACGAGCAGTACTTC | CASRLQGPTYEQYF
TRBJ1-4 | many | TRBV20-1 | NA | TGCAGTGCTGGGGGCACAGTTAATGAAAAACTGTTTTTT | CSAGGTVNEKLFF
TRBJ2-7 | NA | TRBV11-2 | NA | TGTGCCAGCAGCCCACGTCGGGGTCGGGAGCAGTACTTC | CASSPRRGREQYF
TRBJ2-7 | few | TRBV5-1 | NA | TGCGCCAGCAGCTTGGAGAGGCCCTCAAACGAGCAGTACTTC | CASSLERPSNEQYF
TRBJ1-3 | NA | TRBV4-3 | TRBD1 | TGCGCCAGCAGCCAAGGGGCAGGGGGCCCATCTGGAAACACCATATATTTT | CASSQGAGGPSGNTIYF
TRBJ2-7 | NA | TRBV7-2 | TRBD2 | TGTGCCAGCAGCTTAGAGACTAGCGGGTCCAGTACCGAGCAGTACTTC | CASSLETSGSSTEQYF
TRBJ2-7 | few | TRBV6-2/TRBV6-3 | NA | TGTGCCAGCACCGATATGCAGGGTGGGAACGAGCAGTACTTC | CASTDMQGGNEQYF
TRBJ2-5 | many | TRBV12-3/TRBV12-4 | TRBD2 | TGTGCCAGCAGGAGCGGGGGGGAAGAGACCCAGTACTTC | CASRSGGEETQYF
TRBJ1-5 | few | TRBV20-1 | NA | TGCAGTGCTAGGGTCCCAGGGTCTTATAGCAATCAGCCCCAGCATTTT | CSARVPGSYSNQPQHF
TRBJ1-1 | NA | TRBV20-1 | NA | TGCAGTGCTAGAGATCCCGGGGGGGGAAACACTGAAGCTTTCTTT | CSARDPGGGNTEAFF
TRBJ1-5 | many | TRBV20-1 | NA | TGCAGTGCTAGAGATCTAGGGGGAAATCAGCCCCAGCATTTT | CSARDLGGNQPQHF
TRBJ2-2 | NA | TRBV7-9 | NA | TGTGCCAGCAGACCGTTAGGGGTCGGCACCGGGGAGCTGTTTTTT | CASRPLGVGTGELFF
TRBJ2-7 | NA | TRBV5-6 | TRBD1 | TGTGCCAGCAGCTTTTTCGGGGACAGGCACTCCTACGAGCAGTACTTC | CASSFFGDRHSYEQYF
TRBJ1-2 | NA | TRBV12-3/TRBV12-4 | NA | TGTGCCAGCAGTTTGGGGCTCCTAAAGTATGGCTACACCTTC | CASSLGLLKYGYTF
TRBJ2-4 | NA | TRBV4-2 | NA | TGTGCCAGCAGCCAAGAGCAGGCTTCCAAAAACATTCAGTACTTC | CASSQEQASKNIQYF
TRBJ1-1 | few | TRBV4-2 | TRBD1 | TGTGCCAGCAGCCAGATGGACAGGCGAGACACTGAAGCTTTCTTT | CASSQMDRRDTEAFF
TRBJ1-2 | few | TRBV7-9 | NA | TGTGCCAGCAGCTTACACGGAGGCTATGGCTACACCTTC | CASSLHGGYGYTF
TRBJ2-7 | few | TRBV28 | TRBD2 | TGTGCCAGCAGAGTAGCGGGGGCCGCAGATGCGTACTTC | CASRVAGAADAYF
TRBJ2-1 | many | TRBV6-5 | NA | TGTGCCAGCAGTTACCGGAAGAGCTCCTACAATGAGCAGTTCTTC | CASSYRKSSYNEQFF
TRBJ2-1 | many | TRBV7-6 | NA | TGTGCCAGCAGCTTAGCTGGGAGTAGCTCCTACAATGAGCAGTTCTTC | CASSLAGSSSYNEQFF
TRBJ2-7 | NA | TRBV11-2 | NA | TGTGCCAGCAGCCCACTCAGGGTTTACGAGCAGTACTTC | CASSPLRVYEQYF
TRBJ2-1 | NA | TRBV20-1 | NA | TGCAGTGCCAATCGGCACAACAATGAGCAGTTCTTC | CSANRHNNEQFF
TRBJ2-1 | NA | TRBV11-1 | NA | TGTGCCAGCAGCCAGGGGACCGTACTGTCTGGTGAGCAGTTCTTC | CASSQGTVLSGEQFF
TRBJ2-2 | NA | TRBV20-1 | NA | TGCAGTGCCCAAGCTGAAGCGAACACCGGGGAGCTGTTTTTT | CSAQAEANTGELFF
TRBJ1-1 | few | TRBV6-5 | NA | TGTGCCAGCAGTTACTCGAATCTAGGGCGAACTGAAGCTTTCTTT | CASSYSNLGRTEAFF
TRBJ2-4 | NA | TRBV5-1 | TRBD2 | TGCGCCAGCAGACAGGGACTAGCGGACGCCAAAAACATTCAGTACTTC | CASRQGLADAKNIQYF
TRBJ2-3 | few | TRBV20-1 | NA | TGCAGTGCTAGCGGCCCACTACGAACCAGGGGCGGGGAAAGCACAGATACGCAGTATTTT | CSASGPLRTRGGESTDTQYF
TRBJ2-7 | few | TRBV7-6 | NA | TGTGCCAGCAGCTTAGAGCCAGGTGGGTCCTACGAGCAGTACTTC | CASSLEPGGSYEQYF
TRBJ2-2 | NA | TRBV29-1 | TRBD1 | TGCAGCGTTGAAGGGACAGGGAACACCGGGGAGCTGTTTTTT | CSVEGTGNTGELFF
TRBJ2-7 | NA | TRBV6-1 | NA | TGTGCCAGCAGTGGGACACAGAGATCCTACGAGCAGTACTTC | CASSGTQRSYEQYF
TRBJ1-3 | NA | TRBV18 | NA | TGTGCCAGCTCACCTTTGGCTCAGGCCTCCTCTGGAAACACCATATATTTT | CASSPLAQASSGNTIYF
TRBJ2-1 | NA | TRBV5-1 | NA | TGCGCCAGCCGTAGCGTCAGAGCCTCCTACAATGAGCAGTTCTTC | CASRSVRASYNEQFF
TRBJ2-1 | NA | TRBV10-3 | TRBD2 | TGTGCCATCAAAGCGGGAGGGCCAAATGAGCAGTTCTTC | CAIKAGGPNEQFF
TRBJ2-1 | NA | TRBV3-1 | NA | TGTGCCAGCAGCTCGGACAGCCACAATGAGCAGTTCTTC | CASSSDSHNEQFF
TRBJ2-5 | NA | TRBV5-1 | TRBD2 | TGCGCCAGCAGCTCTAATAGCGGGGACCAAGAGACCCAGTACTTC | CASSSNSGDQETQYF
TRBJ2-2 | NA | TRBV3-1 | TRBD1 | TGTGCCAGCAGCCAAGACTACAGGGGGCAGAACACCGGGGAGCTGTTTTTT | CASSQDYRGQNTGELFF